These T cell receptor beta chains were read from a single sample in a study of T cells in Graves' hyperthyroidism and ophthalmopathy. From the multiplex PCR reads, TCRdb called clonotypes with MiXCR, one entry per CDR3 protein. The data contain around 490,000 distinct CDR3 sequences, just under 20% of them singletons. The sample comprised blood. The receptors were sampled from a man in his forties with Graves' ophthalmopathy. Both conserved end residues are trimmed from each CDR3. Rows may omit the clone size; those that give it use once, few, many or a size class.

CDR3aa | v_gene | abundance | len
ASSDRKTNYGYT | TRBV6-1 | . | 12
ASHHPTGTGGRNSYEQY | TRBV7-9 | . | 17
ASRKQGAGEQF | TRBV6-1 | few | 11
ASSARSGGQTYEQY | TRBV6-1 | many | 14
ASSMESGYEQY | TRBV19 | . | 11
SAAYPSGRADTQY | TRBV20-1 | many | 13
ASSLSAGGGGGAQDTQY | TRBV7-9 | many | 17
ASSKGLAASSYNEQF | TRBV5-1 | many | 15
ASSLGEGNEQF | TRBV27 | . | 11
ATAADSYNEQF | TRBV12-3/TRBV12-4 | . | 11
ASSSGWGGPDTQY | TRBV7-9 | . | 13
ASSQGSLAVRDNEQF | TRBV3-1 | many | 15
ASSIDRALEQY | TRBV6-2/TRBV6-3 | . | 11
ASSPRDSRDTEAF | TRBV19 | . | 13
SVRVSSYEQY | TRBV29-1 | . | 10
ASSPGLAWSLGTDTQY | TRBV7-3 | . | 16
ASSLKRRVGELF | TRBV5-6 | . | 12
ASSQVPPTSGNTIY | TRBV3-1 | few | 14
SASPGQGDQPQH | TRBV20-1 | . | 12
ASQGGGGYNEQF | TRBV6-2/TRBV6-3 | . | 12
SAAGRARGNTIY | TRBV20-1 | . | 12
ASSLATSGGTGELF | TRBV7-2 | many | 14
SASADGTEAF | TRBV20-1 | . | 10
ASSLKGQNPNYGYT | TRBV27 | many | 14
ASSLIGGNTDTQY | TRBV7-2 | many | 13
ASSYSGFPEAF | TRBV6-5 | few | 11
ATSRAKKTLVGEQY | TRBV15 | . | 14
ASSDHLAEEKNEQY | TRBV7-9 | few | 14
ASSLSAGGNTEAF | TRBV7-3 | many | 13